Following are 32 T cell receptor beta chains from one sample sequenced in a study of spatial heterogeneity in lung cancer. General study points: Within tumors, counts of expanded alpha and beta TCRs tracked tumor mutation counts.

These receptors lack a known antigen. Time point denoted: sample taken at primary tumor resection. TCRdb ran MiXCR on the 5' RACE reads and lists one entry per CDR3 protein. The sample lists several thousand distinct CDR3 sequences; 4.8% were seen once. Sequencing used lung tumor tissue, obtained at surgery. These receptors all stem from a male donor with early-stage non-small cell lung cancer.

This clonotype is categorized as medium-sized. Found in a library prepared for alpha chains, this beta chain is an off-target read, and its abundance has little meaning. The chain recombines TRBV20-1 with TRBJ1-2; no definite D call. Trimming pared 0 bases from V and 4 bases from J, leaving 15 bases between. Germline-derived CDR1 and CDR2 are DFQATT and SNEGSKA (reference sequence). The CDR3 covers 15 residues. This CDR3 reads CSARDAAVPLYGYTF. DNA of the CDR3: TGCAGTGCTAGAGATGCCGCCGTCCCCCTCTATGGCTACACCTTC.

This clonotype showed up many times. The size of this beta chain means little, since it is a stray read in a library made for alpha chains. This rearrangement joins TRBV3-1 to TRBJ2-1, with D possibly TRBD2 on 6 matching bases. Germline values: CDR1 LGHDT, CDR2 YNNKEL (reference sequence). The CDR3 totals 16 residues. The ends were cut back, 4 bases at V and 8 bases at J, with 21 bases in the middle. In DNA form, the CDR3 reads TGTGCCAGCAGCCCCCGTTTGGGGGGACTTTCGGATGAGCAGTTCTTC. Translated: CASSPRLGGLSDEQFF.

By frequency in the sample, this clonotype is medium-sized. This beta chain is a stray sequence in a library constructed for alpha chains; its clone size is not meaningful. V usage is TRBV18 and J usage is TRBJ1-5; D gene uncertain. The CDR3 extends over 13 amino acids. Germline V CDR1 and CDR2: KGHSH, LQKENI. V lost 6 bases and J 2 bases, leaving 8 bases between the germline ends. CDR3 residues: CASSTGGNQPQHF. Here the CDR3 DNA reads TGTGCCAGCTCGACTGGGGGCAATCAGCCCCAGCATTTT.

This clonotype was observed many times. This may be a read error, as it is one base from a much larger clone. As an off-target read in a library built for alpha chains, this beta chain has a frequency of little significance. V usage is TRBV11-1 and J usage is TRBJ2-2; D is unclear. The germline V gene encodes CDR1 SGHAT and CDR2 FQDESV (reference sequence). The length of the CDR3 is 16 residues. The CDR3: CTSSPEDERNTGELFF. The CDR3 DNA reads as TGTACCAGCAGCCCCGAGGATGAGCGGAACACCGGGGAGCTGTTTTTT.

This clonotype has ten or more counts. Because the library targeted alpha chains, this beta chain is an off-target read whose size means little. The chain recombines TRBV28 with TRBJ2-1, with 13 bases lining up with TRBD2. CDR1 is MDHEN and CDR2 is SYDVKM in the germline V gene. The trim removed 4 bases at V and 8 bases at J, leaving 8 bases unmatched. The CDR3 spans 16 residues. This CDR3 reads CASSSPGTSGKYEQFF. The CDR3 nucleotides are TGTGCCAGCAGTTCCCCCGGGACTAGCGGGAAGTATGAGCAGTTCTTC.

Judged by abundance, this clonotype is medium-sized. As an off-target read in a library built for alpha chains, this beta chain has a frequency of little significance. V usage is TRBV4-2 and J usage is TRBJ2-3; no reliable D call. Trimming removed 0 bases at V and 0 bases at J, with 4 bases between. Germline V gene data show CDR1 as LGHNA and CDR2 as YNFKEQ. The CDR3 contains 14 residues. For the CDR3, the DNA is TGTGCCAGCAGCCAAGAAAGGAGCACAGATACGCAGTATTTT. It encodes CASSQERSTDTQYF.

The sample holds many counts of this clonotype. As an off-target read in a library built for alpha chains, this beta chain has a frequency of little significance. The J gene is TRBJ1-4, the V gene TRBV2; maybe TRBD1 (5 bases). This CDR3 has 15 amino acids. CDR1 is SNHLY, CDR2 FYNNEI, per germline. Trimming shortened V by 7 bases and J by 3 bases, and 15 bases separated the two germline ends. Here the CDR3 reads CASTVAGMSNEKLFF. In nucleotides, the CDR3 is TGTGCCAGCACCGTAGCAGGGATGTCTAATGAAAAACTGTTTTTT.

This clonotype has just one count. Since it is a stray read in a library aimed at alpha chains, this beta chain has a size that is not meaningful. The V and J genes are TRBV20-1 and TRBJ2-3, with D perhaps assigned TRBD1 or TRBD2 (6 bases each). The V and J ends lost 6 bases and 7 bases respectively, with 17 bases between them. This CDR3 spans 13 amino acids. The germline V gene has CDR1 DFQATT and CDR2 SNEGSKA (reference sequence). CDR3 region: CSAQPGAANTQYF. CDR3 bases: TGCAGTGCGCAACCGGGGGCCGCGAATACGCAGTATTTT.

This clonotype was picked up many times. Little can be read into the size of this beta chain, an off-target read in a library designed for alpha chains. The rearrangement links TRBV5-1 to TRBJ2-1; D gene unclear. V dropped 3 bases and J dropped 0 bases, with 13 bases sitting between them. Looked up from germline, CDR1 is SGHRS and CDR2 is YFSETQ. The length of the CDR3 is 16 residues. The CDR3 protein is CASSSEPESSYNEQFF. CDR3 nucleotides: TGCGCCAGCAGCTCAGAGCCCGAGAGCTCCTACAATGAGCAGTTCTTC.

This clonotype was detected many times. A library made for alpha chains picked up this beta chain off target, so its size means little. The rearrangement uses TRBV6-5 and TRBJ1-1; 9 bases agree with TRBD1. This CDR3 region has 14 residues. Germline CDR1 is MNHEY and CDR2 is SVGAGI. Germline trimming cut 2 bases from V and 7 bases from J; bases unmatched to any gene: 5. Written as DNA, the CDR3 is TGTGCCAGCAGTTACCGGGACAGGGAGAATGAAGCTTTCTTT. It is translated as CASSYRDRENEAFF.

The table lists this clonotype with many counts. This beta chain is an unintended read in a library built for alpha chains; its size means little. The CDR3 region is CASRAGTGGTQYF. CDR3 DNA: TGTGCCAGCAGGGCCGGGACAGGAGGGACCCAGTACTTC. The V gene is TRBV6-2 or TRBV6-3, the J gene TRBJ2-5; 8 positions agree with TRBD1. This CDR3 spans 13 amino acids. The V and J ends lost 6 bases and 7 bases, in that order; junction bases with no gene match: 7. Germline V gene lookup returns CDR1 MNHEY and CDR2 SVGEGT.

This clonotype was seen many times. The library was built for alpha chains, so this beta chain is an off-target read and its size means little. The chain couples TRBV9 to TRBJ2-7, with 7 bases lining up with TRBD1. CDR1 and CDR2 from the germline V gene are SGDLS and YYNGEE. The CDR3 spans 13 residues. Unmatched junction bases numbered 3, after V lost 6 bases and J lost 0 bases. CDR3 sequence: CASNRDSSYEQYF. DNA of the CDR3: TGTGCCAGCAATAGGGACAGCTCCTACGAGCAGTACTTC.

The sample holds many counts of this clonotype. The library was designed around alpha chains, so this beta chain is a stray read whose abundance carries little weight. This chain joins TRBV5-6 and TRBJ1-6; D is perhaps TRBD1 (6 bases). Germline V gene lookup returns CDR1 SGHDT and CDR2 YYEEEE. V lost 3 bases, J lost 9 bases, and 19 bases lay in between. The CDR3 totals 16 residues. The CDR3 DNA is TGTGCCAGCAGCTCTCCCCACCTGGGGGCGATTTCACCCCTCCACTTT. It is translated as CASSSPHLGAISPLHF.

There are many counts of this clonotype. This beta chain turned up in a library designed for alpha chains; as an off-target read, its abundance says little. This chain links TRBV10-3 with TRBJ2-1; 7 nucleotides align to TRBD1. The V and J ends lost 3 bases and 2 bases, in that order; junction bases with no gene match: 7. Germline assignment: CDR1 ENHRY and CDR2 SYGVKD. The CDR3 contains 16 residues. Here the CDR3 reads CAISESDRKAYNEQFF. CDR3 DNA sequence: TGTGCCATCAGTGAATCGGACAGGAAGGCCTACAATGAGCAGTTCTTC.

This clonotype has a handful of counts. Since the library was made to target alpha chains, this beta chain is a stray read and its abundance is not meaningful. The rearrangement uses TRBV28 and TRBJ1-2; 9 nucleotides agree with TRBD1. V trimming: 2 bases; J trimming: 8 bases; junction bases outside the gene matches: 3. Germline CDR1 and CDR2: MDHEN and SYDVKM. The CDR3 length is 13 residues. The CDR3 loop is CASSLRTGEGYTF. Here the CDR3 DNA reads TGTGCCAGCAGTTTAAGGACAGGGGAAGGCTACACCTTC.

This clonotype was picked up a small number of times. This beta chain is a stray sequence in a library constructed for alpha chains; its clone size is not meaningful. The V gene is TRBV11-3, the J gene TRBJ2-1; 10 nucleotides line up with TRBD2. The CDR3 covers 15 residues. V lost 5 bases to trimming and J lost 1 base; unmatched junction nucleotides: 2. Germline CDR1 is SGHNT and CDR2 is YENEEA. The CDR3 coding sequence is TGTGCCAGCAGCACACTAGCGGGGTCCTACAATGAGCAGTTCTTC. Translated, it gives CASSTLAGSYNEQFF.

This clonotype showed up many times. Within a library made for alpha chains, this beta chain is off target, and its count is uninformative. The J gene is TRBJ1-5, the V gene TRBV6-6; a weak D match, TRBD1 (6 bases). Germline V gives CDR1 MNHNY, CDR2 SVGAGI (reference sequence). V lost 7 bases and J 4 bases, leaving 8 bases between the germline ends. The CDR3 is 12 amino acids. CDR3 loop: CASTQGNQPQHF. CDR3 nucleotide sequence: TGTGCCAGCACTCAGGGGAATCAGCCCCAGCATTTT.

This clonotype is medium-sized (0.01 to 0.1%) within its sample. This beta chain lies outside the target of a library built for alpha chains; its clone size means little. This chain joins TRBV12-3 or TRBV12-4 and TRBJ1-4; 8 bases map to TRBD1. Trimming cost V 6 bases and J 4 bases; bases outside gene matches: 4. This CDR3 has 14 amino acids. The CDR3 DNA is TGTGCCAGCAGAAACGACAGGGGTAATGAAAAACTGTTTTTT. It specifies CASRNDRGNEKLFF.

This clonotype was observed at least ten times. Since it is a stray read in a library aimed at alpha chains, this beta chain has a size that is not meaningful. This chain links TRBV9 with TRBJ2-5; D could derive from TRBD1 or TRBD2 (5 bases each). Germline V gene data show CDR1 as SGDLS and CDR2 as YYNGEE. The CDR3 has 13 residues. V was trimmed by 0 bases and J by 4 bases, leaving 7 bases between them. CDR3 amino acids: CASSVAGPETQYF. The DNA of the CDR3 is TGTGCCAGCAGCGTAGCGGGGCCAGAGACCCAGTACTTC.

In this sample, this clonotype turned up many times. A library made for alpha chains picked up this beta chain off target, so its size means little. J is TRBJ1-6 and V is TRBV12-3 or TRBV12-4; the match to TRBD1 covers 10 bases. J gave up 9 bases and V 5 bases, and 1 base lay outside the gene matches. The CDR3 totals 13 residues. The DNA for the CDR3 is TGTGCCAGCAGTCGACAGGGGGCTTCACCCCTCCACTTT. Encoded protein: CASSRQGASPLHF.

Many counts were recorded for this clonotype. The library was built for alpha chains, so this beta chain is an off-target read and its size means little. This chain uses TRBV6-5 with TRBJ1-3; no reliable D call. The V end lost 3 bases, the J end lost 3 bases, and 15 bases lay between the germline ends. Looked up from germline, CDR1 is MNHEY and CDR2 is SVGAGI. CDR3 length: 16 amino acids. The DNA of the CDR3 is TGTGCCAGCAGTTATTCGACACCGGTAGTTGGAAACACCATATATTTT. It translates to CASSYSTPVVGNTIYF.

The sample holds many counts of this clonotype. For a library built for alpha chains, this beta chain is a stray read; little rests on its size. CDR3: CASGGQGYNEQFF. The CDR3 region has the DNA TGTGCCAGCGGGGGACAGGGCTACAATGAGCAGTTCTTC. The J gene is TRBJ2-1, the V gene TRBV9, with 9 positions matching TRBD1. Losses at the gene ends were 7 bases for V and 3 bases for J; bases not matched to a gene: 2. CDR3 length: 13 amino acids. CDR1 and CDR2 (germline): SGDLS, YYNGEE.

As for this clonotype: A library made for alpha chains picked up this beta chain off target, so its size means little. The rearrangement links TRBV6-2 or TRBV6-3 to TRBJ1-1; D might be TRBD1 (6 bases). The V and J ends lost 3 bases and 5 bases respectively, with 13 bases between them. CDR3 size: 14 residues. Germline CDR1 reads MNHEY; CDR2 reads SVGEGT. CDR3: CASSYFRGGTEAFF. In nucleotides, the CDR3 is TGTGCCAGCAGTTATTTCAGAGGGGGGACTGAAGCTTTCTTT.

This clonotype was detected many times. Found in a library prepared for alpha chains, this beta chain is an off-target read, and its abundance has little meaning. The rearrangement uses TRBV6-6 and TRBJ1-2; 7 bases fit TRBD1. The CDR3 runs to 13 residues. V was clipped by 7 bases and J by 7 bases; unmatched bases: 9. Germline V CDR1 and CDR2: MNHNY, SVGAGI (reference sequence). Here the CDR3 DNA reads TGTGCCAGCACCACGGGACAGACGGGTGGCTACACCTTC. This sequence encodes CASTTGQTGGYTF.

The table lists this clonotype with many counts. The library was prepared for alpha chains; this beta chain is a stray read, so its frequency means little. The rearrangement links TRBV19 to TRBJ2-5; D gene uncertain. The CDR3 runs 12 residues. Per germline, CDR1 LNHDA and CDR2 SQIVND (reference sequence). The V and J ends lost 0 bases and 5 bases respectively, with 4 bases between them. In nucleotides, the CDR3 is TGTGCCAGTAGTATAGAGGGCGAGACCCAGTACTTC. It specifies CASSIEGETQYF.

Comments on this clonotype: Because the library targeted alpha chains, this beta chain is an off-target read whose size means little. The chain is built from TRBV2 and TRBJ2-1, with 7 positions matching TRBD2. Trimming removed 2 bases from V and 1 base from J; junction bases left unmatched: 5. Germline CDR1 SNHLY, CDR2 FYNNEI. The CDR3 has 16 residues. DNA of the CDR3: TGTGCCAGCAGTGAACGCGGGAGAGAATCCTACAATGAGCAGTTCTTC. It codes for CASSERGRESYNEQFF.

In its sample, this clonotype was seen a few times. Since it is a stray read in a library aimed at alpha chains, this beta chain has a size that is not meaningful. The chain carries TRBV6-4 and TRBJ1-1, with 7 nucleotides matching TRBD1. V lost 6 bases, J lost 8 bases, and 12 bases stayed unmatched. CDR3 size: 14 residues. Germline-derived CDR1 and CDR2 are MRHNA and SNTAGT. The CDR3 reads CASSHLRDSGEAFF. CDR3 coding DNA: TGTGCCAGCAGCCATCTTAGGGACAGCGGGGAAGCTTTCTTT.

At least ten counts were recorded for this clonotype. The library was designed around alpha chains, so this beta chain is a stray read whose abundance carries little weight. The genes are TRBV10-2 and TRBJ2-2; a weak D match, TRBD2 (5 bases). V lost 4 bases and J 7 bases, leaving 13 bases between the germline ends. Germline CDR1 reads WSHSY; CDR2 reads SAAADI. The CDR3 contains 14 residues. The CDR3 DNA follows: TGCGCCAGCAGTGCGGCAACGGGAATCGGGGAGCTGTTTTTT. This codes for CASSAATGIGELFF.

At least ten counts were recorded for this clonotype. This beta chain is an unintended read in a library built for alpha chains; its size means little. V usage is TRBV28 and J usage is TRBJ2-4; 10 bases align to TRBD2. Losses at the gene ends were 5 bases for V and 0 bases for J; bases not matched to a gene: 7. Germline CDR1 and CDR2: MDHEN and SYDVKM. This CDR3 is 17 amino acids long. CDR3 residues: CASSTYGLAVAKNIQYF. As DNA, the CDR3 is TGTGCCAGCAGTACCTACGGACTAGCGGTAGCCAAAAACATTCAGTACTTC.

This clonotype was seen ten or more times. Little can be read into the size of this beta chain, an off-target read in a library designed for alpha chains. The V and J genes are TRBV19 and TRBJ2-4; maybe TRBD2 (6 bases). Germline lookup yields CDR1 LNHDA and CDR2 SQIVND (reference sequence). There are 13 residues in the CDR3. Trimming removed 5 bases at V and 10 bases at J, with 15 bases between. CDR3 bases: TGTGCCAGTAGTCTTACCGGGACTGCTATTCAGTACTTC. Protein sequence: CASSLTGTAIQYF.

By proportion, this clonotype is medium-sized. With the library built for alpha chains, this beta chain is off target and its frequency is not meaningful. The chain employs TRBV7-2 and TRBJ1-5, with D unclear. Trimming took 3 bases from V and 3 from J, leaving 9 bases between them. From germline, CDR1 is SGHTA and CDR2 FQGNSA. The CDR3 extends over 14 amino acids. This CDR3 reads CASSFGFLNQPQHF. The CDR3 coding sequence is TGTGCCAGCAGCTTCGGATTTCTCAATCAGCCCCAGCATTTT.

This clonotype is labeled medium-sized (0.01 to 0.1%). The library was designed around alpha chains, so this beta chain is a stray read whose abundance carries little weight. The rearrangement joins TRBV28 to TRBJ2-7; a possible D gene is TRBD1 (6 bases). V was shortened by 2 bases and J by 3 bases, with 17 bases between the two germline ends. This CDR3 spans 16 amino acids. The germline V gene has CDR1 MDHEN and CDR2 SYDVKM. CDR3 in DNA: TGTGCCAGCAGTTTAAGGCATGGGGGCAGACTCTACGAGCAGTACTTC. It yields the protein CASSLRHGGRLYEQYF.